This passage covers 12 T cell receptor beta chains from one sample sequenced in a study of blood T cell repertoires in COVID-19. Using immunoSEQ multiplex PCR, the repertoire was profiled, and TCRdb retains in-frame clones only, with some absent. The sample holds roughly 35,000 clones, less than 80% seen once. Sequenced material: peripheral blood. The receptors come from a man older than 75 with acute or convalescent COVID-19.

V usage is TRBV7-2 and J usage is TRBJ1-1, with 10 bases that match TRBD1. This CDR3 spans 16 amino acids. V lost 10 bases, J lost 3 bases, and 14 bases stayed unmatched. CDR1 and CDR2 (germline): SGHTA, FQGNSA. The CDR3 DNA sequence: TGTGCCATCCGAAACGCCGGACAGGGGGGACACACTGAAGCTTTCTTT. It is translated as CAIRNAGQGGHTEAFF.

This chain uses TRBV13 with TRBJ1-1; no firm D call. This CDR3 has 14 residues. V dropped 3 bases and J dropped 3 bases, with 11 bases sitting between them. Germline-derived CDR1 and CDR2 are PRHDT and FYEKMQ (reference sequence). This CDR3 is CASSFYMGHTEAFF. CDR3 DNA: TGTGCCAGCAGCTTTTACATGGGCCACACTGAAGCTTTCTTT. The full variable domain, completed using reference TRBV13 and TRBJ1-1, is AAGVIQSPRHLIKEKRETATLKCYPIPRHDTVYWYQQGPGQDPQFLISFYEKMQSDKGSIPDRFSAQQFSDYHSELNMSSLELGDSALYFCASSFYMGHTEAFFGQGTRLTVV.

V and J are TRBV6-5 and TRBJ2-7, with TRBD2 matching over 11 bases. This CDR3 region has 16 residues. The trim removed 4 bases at V and 4 bases at J, leaving 9 bases unmatched. Per the germline V gene, CDR1 is MNHEY and CDR2 is SVGAGI. The CDR3 region has the DNA TGTGCCAGCAGTTTCTCGGGACTAGCGGTAAGATACGAGCAGTACTTC. Protein: CASSFSGLAVRYEQYF.

The chain joins TRBV4-2 to TRBJ2-6; the D is unclear. Germline CDR1 reads LGHNA; CDR2 reads YNFKEQ. This CDR3 spans 16 amino acids. Trimming left V 5 bases short and J 0 bases short, with 11 bases between. CDR3 in amino acids: CASSGLWSSGANVLTF. CDR3 nucleotides: TGTGCCAGCAGCGGCCTATGGAGCTCTGGGGCCAACGTCCTGACTTTC.

The rearrangement joins TRBV12-3 or TRBV12-4 to TRBJ1-1, with TRBD1 as a possible D gene (5 bases). Trimming left V 6 bases short and J 2 bases short, with 10 bases between. The CDR3 contains 13 residues. CDR3 sequence reads: CASSLQVNTEAFF. In DNA, the CDR3 is TGTGCCAGCAGCTTACAGGTAAACACTGAAGCTTTCTTT.

The V and J genes are TRBV2 and TRBJ2-5, with 15 bases fitting TRBD2. This CDR3 has 14 amino acids. V shed 8 bases, J shed 5 bases, and the junction held 3 bases outside the gene matches. CDR1 is SNHLY, CDR2 FYNNEI, per germline. CDR3 DNA: TGTGCCAGCGGACTAGCGGGGGGGCAGGAGACCCAGTACTTC. It translates to CASGLAGGQETQYF.

In this sample, this clone turned up a few times. This chain uses TRBV29-1 with TRBJ1-1; D uncertain. V lost 7 bases to trimming and J lost 4 bases, with 13 bases between them. This CDR3 has 12 amino acids. Germline values: CDR1 SQVTM, CDR2 ANQGSEA. Written as DNA, the CDR3 is TGCAGCGGGGCCTGGGGAGTCACTGAAGCTTTCTTT. Protein product: CSGAWGVTEAFF. The full variable domain, its missing parts supplied by reference TRBV29-1 and TRBJ1-1, is SAVISQKPSRDICQRGTSLTIQCQVDSQVTMMFWYRQQPGQSLTLIATANQGSEATYESGFVIDKFPISRPNLTFSTLTVSNMSPEDSSIYLCSGAWGVTEAFFGQGTRLTVV.

This clone appeared once. This chain uses TRBV7-2 with TRBJ1-1; no definite D call. The CDR3 length is 14 residues. The V gene lost 8 bases and the J gene lost 5 bases, with 18 bases spanning the gap. Germline loops: CDR1 SGHTA, CDR2 FQGNSA. CDR3 DNA sequence: TGTGCCAGCTCCGAAAACGGTCCCGGGACTGAAGCTTTCTTT. It yields the protein CASSENGPGTEAFF.

J is TRBJ2-3 and V is TRBV10-3; 7 bases line up with TRBD2. This CDR3 is 13 amino acids long. Germline-derived CDR1 and CDR2 are ENHRY and SYGVKD. V was clipped by 11 bases and J by 1 base; unmatched bases: 6. Here the CDR3 reads CAAGGGGTDTQYF. DNA of the CDR3: TGTGCCGCCGGGGGAGGGGGCACAGATACGCAGTATTTT.

The CDR3 coding sequence is TGTGCCAGCAGTTTGGGGACAGAAGCTTTCTTT. This codes for CASSLGTEAFF. The chain has TRBV6-2 or TRBV6-3 and TRBJ1-1, with D perhaps TRBD1 (6 bases). Looked up from germline, CDR1 is MNHEY and CDR2 is SVGEGT. V shed 4 bases and J shed 8 bases, with 8 bases lying between them. This CDR3 is 11 amino acids long.

This clone came up once. The V and J genes are TRBV7-9 and TRBJ2-3, with TRBD1 matching over 8 bases. V dropped 2 bases and J dropped 3; count of bases not matched to a gene: 10. Germline lookup yields CDR1 SEHNR and CDR2 FQNEAQ (reference sequence). CDR3 size: 17 residues. The CDR3 region has the DNA TGTGCCAGCAGCTTATTGTTAGGACAGGGCCGGACAGATACGCAGTATTTT. Protein sequence: CASSLLLGQGRTDTQYF.

The chain combines TRBV4-2 with TRBJ2-4; D is ambiguous. The V gene's germline CDR1 is LGHNA and CDR2 YNFKEQ. The CDR3 has 15 residues. The germline V and J ends were trimmed by 1 base and 1 base, with 8 bases remaining between them. The CDR3: CASSQVRVAKNIQYF. For the CDR3, the DNA is TGTGCCAGCAGCCAAGTACGGGTGGCCAAAAACATTCAGTACTTC.